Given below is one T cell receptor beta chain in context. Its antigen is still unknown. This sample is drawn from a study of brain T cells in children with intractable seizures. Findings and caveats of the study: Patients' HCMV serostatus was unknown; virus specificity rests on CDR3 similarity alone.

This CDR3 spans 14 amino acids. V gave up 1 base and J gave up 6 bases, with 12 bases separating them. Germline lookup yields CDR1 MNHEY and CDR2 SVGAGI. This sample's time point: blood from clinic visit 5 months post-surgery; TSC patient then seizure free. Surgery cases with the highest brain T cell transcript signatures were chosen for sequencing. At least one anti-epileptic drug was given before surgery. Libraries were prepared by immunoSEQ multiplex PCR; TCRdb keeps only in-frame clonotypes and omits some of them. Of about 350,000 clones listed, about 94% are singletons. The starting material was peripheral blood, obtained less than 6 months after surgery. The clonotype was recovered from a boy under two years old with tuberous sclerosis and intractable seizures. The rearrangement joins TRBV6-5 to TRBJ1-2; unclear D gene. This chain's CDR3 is CASSYLTSIDGYTF. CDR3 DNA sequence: TGTGCCAGCAGTTACTTGACCAGTATCGATGGCTACACCTTC.